This entry lists 30 T cell receptor beta chains sequenced from one sample in a study of blood T cell repertoires in COVID-19. Repertoires were generated with immunoSEQ multiplex PCR, while TCRdb's copy carries only in-frame clones and drops some. Here the sample spans 300,000 to 350,000 clones, 85% to 90% being singletons. The material sequenced was peripheral blood. These receptors were collected from a woman in her twenties or thirties with COVID-19, enrolled during active disease.

The chain employs TRBV25-1 and TRBJ2-7; the match to TRBD2 covers 14 bases. This CDR3 spans 17 amino acids. The V gene's germline CDR1 is MGHDK and CDR2 SYGVNS. The trim removed 5 bases at V and 4 bases at J, leaving 10 bases unmatched. CDR3 DNA: TGTGCCAGCAGTCGCGGGACTAGCGGGAGCTCCAAGTACGAGCAGTACTTC. It encodes CASSRGTSGSSKYEQYF.

V usage is TRBV5-1 and J usage is TRBJ2-1, with 14 bases identical to TRBD2. The CDR3 covers 15 residues. The V segment lost 4 bases and the J segment 9 bases; nucleotides outside the gene matches: 6. Looked up from germline, CDR1 is SGHRS and CDR2 is YFSETQ. CDR3 DNA sequence: TGCGCCAGCAGCCCCCCGGGACTAGCGGGAGTTGAGCAGTTCTTC. Protein product: CASSPPGLAGVEQFF.

This chain connects TRBV9 to TRBJ1-1, with 10 nucleotides matching TRBD1. Germline CDR1 is SGDLS and CDR2 is YYNGEE. The CDR3 length is 14 residues. V lost 2 bases, J lost 6 bases, and 4 bases stayed unmatched. CDR3 protein: CASSVMTGGPEAFF. The CDR3 DNA sequence: TGTGCCAGCAGCGTGATGACAGGGGGCCCTGAAGCTTTCTTT.

This chain joins TRBV30 and TRBJ2-5; 9 nucleotides align to TRBD1. Germline-derived CDR1 and CDR2 are GTSNPN and SVGIG (reference sequence). The ends lost 1 base at V and 5 bases at J; junction bases unmatched: 11. The length of the CDR3 is 16 residues. The CDR3 sequence: CAWSASGQGSLETQYF. CDR3 DNA sequence: TGTGCCTGGAGTGCTTCAGGACAGGGGAGTTTGGAGACCCAGTACTTC.

The chain combines TRBV9 with TRBJ2-2, with D perhaps TRBD2 (6 bases). V lost 2 bases, J lost 4 bases, and 12 bases lay in between. The V gene's germline CDR1 is SGDLS and CDR2 YYNGEE. The CDR3 covers 15 residues. The CDR3 spells CASSVGDFVTGELFF. In DNA form, the CDR3 reads TGTGCCAGCAGCGTCGGGGACTTTGTCACCGGGGAGCTGTTTTTT. The full variable domain, its missing parts supplied by reference TRBV9 and TRBJ2-2, is DSGVTQTPKHLITATGQRVTLRCSPRSGDLSVYWYQQSLDQGLQFLIQYYNGEERAKGNILERFSAQQFPDLHSELNLSSLELGDSALYFCASSVGDFVTGELFFGEGSRLTVL.

In regard to this clone: Other DNA variants within this sample encode the same CDR3. The chain joins TRBV30 to TRBJ2-1; TRBD2 aligns across 7 bases. The CDR3 spans 12 residues. Germline lookup yields CDR1 GTSNPN and CDR2 SVGIG (reference sequence). The V segment lost 4 bases and the J segment 4 bases; nucleotides outside the gene matches: 1. The CDR3 here is CAWTSGYNEQFF. The CDR3 DNA reads TGTGCCTGGACTAGCGGATACAATGAGCAGTTCTTC.

The genes are TRBV7-2 and TRBJ2-5; 8 bases match TRBD2. This CDR3 contains 15 residues. Per germline, CDR1 SGHTA and CDR2 FQGNSA. The V gene end was trimmed by 5 bases and the J gene end by 3 bases; junction bases not matched to a gene: 8. CDR3 region: CASSPQLAEEETQYF. CDR3 bases: TGTGCCAGCAGCCCTCAACTAGCGGAGGAAGAGACCCAGTACTTC.

This clone was picked up a small number of times. In DNA, the CDR3 is TGTGCCAGCAGTTTGGGAGGGACAGGGAGGGCCCAGCCCCAGCATTTT. It encodes CASSLGGTGRAQPQHF. The chain recombines TRBV27 with TRBJ1-5, with TRBD1 identical over 9 bases. Germline V lookup: CDR1 MNHEY, CDR2 SMNVEV (reference sequence). The CDR3 is made up of 16 amino acids. The junction had 10 bases not matched to a gene; V was cut back by 3 bases and J by 7 bases.

This clone has only one observation. The chain uses TRBV9 and TRBJ2-7; possibly TRBD2 for D (8 bases). Trimming cost V 4 bases and J 3 bases, with 17 bases left between them. This CDR3 comprises 15 residues. Germline V gene data show CDR1 as SGDLS and CDR2 as YYNGEE. CDR3 loop: CASSTRGDSLYEQYF. The CDR3 DNA reads as TGTGCCAGCAGCACGCGGGGGGACAGCCTCTACGAGCAGTACTTC.

The chain is built from TRBV7-3 and TRBJ2-2; D gene unclear. Trimming removed 0 bases at V and 4 bases at J, with 6 bases between. CDR1 is SGHTA and CDR2 is FQGTGA in the germline V gene. The CDR3 loop spans 14 amino acids. The CDR3 bases are TGTGCCAGCAGCTTAACCGGGTCCACCGGGGAGCTGTTTTTT. Protein: CASSLTGSTGELFF.

V is TRBV30 and J is TRBJ1-5; D call uncertain. The V gene's germline CDR1 is GTSNPN and CDR2 SVGIG (reference sequence). The V end lost 0 bases, the J end lost 6 bases, and 12 bases lay between the germline ends. This CDR3 is 14 amino acids long. The CDR3 spells CAWSVSRESQPQHF. CDR3 nucleotides: TGTGCCTGGAGTGTGTCCCGGGAATCTCAGCCCCAGCATTTT.

The chain carries TRBV5-1 and TRBJ1-2, with 8 bases that match TRBD1. V trimming: 4 bases; J trimming: 8 bases; junction bases outside the gene matches: 7. From germline, CDR1 is SGHRS and CDR2 YFSETQ. There are 13 residues in the CDR3. Written as DNA, the CDR3 is TGCGCCAGCAGCCTTGGACAGGGTGGCGGCTACACCTTC. It specifies CASSLGQGGGYTF.

This chain links TRBV6-4 with TRBJ2-1; TRBD2 agrees at 12 bases. J lost 2 bases, V lost 3 bases, and 14 bases had no gene match. This CDR3 contains 20 residues. CDR1 and CDR2 from the germline V gene are MRHNA and SNTAGT. CDR3 nucleotides: TGTGCCAGCAGTGAGGGCGGGTCCCTAGCGGGAGGGTACCCCTACAATGAGCAGTTCTTC. It codes for CASSEGGSLAGGYPYNEQFF.

The rearrangement uses TRBV5-1 and TRBJ2-7; D is possibly TRBD1 (6 bases). Germline loops: CDR1 SGHRS, CDR2 YFSETQ. This CDR3 is 15 amino acids long. The V end was cut by 0 bases, the J end by 2 bases, with 12 bases between. Here the CDR3 reads CASSLASGGTYEQYF. For the CDR3, the DNA is TGCGCCAGCAGCTTGGCCTCTGGGGGCACCTACGAGCAGTACTTC.

The CDR3 loop is CASSQDGQVKETQYF. Written as DNA, the CDR3 is TGTGCCAGCAGCCAAGACGGACAGGTTAAAGAGACCCAGTACTTC. The chain uses TRBV4-2 and TRBJ2-5; 7 bases are a match to TRBD1. From germline, CDR1 is LGHNA and CDR2 YNFKEQ. The CDR3 has 15 residues. With 0 bases clipped from V and 3 bases from J, the junction kept 4 bases outside the gene matches.

This chain joins TRBV5-5 and TRBJ2-5; D is ambiguous. This CDR3 spans 16 amino acids. The germline gives CDR1 SGHKS, CDR2 YYEKEE (reference sequence). V lost 0 bases and J 0 bases, leaving 12 bases between the germline ends. The CDR3 protein is CASSLESFVDQETQYF. In DNA, the CDR3 is TGTGCCAGCAGCTTGGAATCGTTCGTAGACCAAGAGACCCAGTACTTC.

This chain connects TRBV7-9 to TRBJ2-7; D not certain. Germline V gives CDR1 SEHNR, CDR2 FQNEAQ (reference sequence). Trimming removed 5 bases at V and 3 bases at J, with 5 bases between. CDR3 size: 11 residues. CDR3 in amino acids: CASSLNYEQYF. The CDR3 coding sequence is TGTGCCAGCAGCCTTAACTACGAGCAGTACTTC.

V is TRBV2 and J is TRBJ1-4; D is unclear. V shed 6 bases and J shed 5 bases, with 7 bases lying between them. CDR3 size: 12 residues. Germline V gene sequence: CDR1 SNHLY, CDR2 FYNNEI. The CDR3 here is CASSPLNEKLFF. CDR3 nucleotide sequence: TGTGCCAGCAGCCCTCTAAATGAAAAACTGTTTTTT.

Written as DNA, the CDR3 is TGTGCCAGCAGCTTATTTCCGGTATCCTCTGGAAACACCATATATTTT. This sequence encodes CASSLFPVSSGNTIYF. V gene TRBV7-8 combines with J gene TRBJ1-3; D is unclear. Germline CDR1 reads SGHVS; CDR2 reads FQNEAQ. Trimming removed 2 bases from V and 0 bases from J, with 11 bases in between. This CDR3 has 16 residues.

The chain carries TRBV12-5 and TRBJ1-4, with D possibly matching TRBD1 (6 bases). Per germline, CDR1 LGHNT and CDR2 FRNRAP. This CDR3 is 15 amino acids long. V was trimmed by 2 bases and J by 3 bases, leaving 10 bases between them. The CDR3 loop reads CASGLNGTPNEKLFF. CDR3 bases: TGTGCTAGTGGTTTGAACGGGACACCTAATGAAAAACTGTTTTTT. The full variable domain, its missing parts supplied by reference TRBV12-5 and TRBJ1-4, is DARVTQTPRHKVTEMGQEVTMRCQPILGHNTVFWYRQTMMQGLELLAYFRNRAPLDDSGMPKDRFSAEMPDATLATLKIQPSEPRDSAVYFCASGLNGTPNEKLFFGSGTQLSVL.

The chain has TRBV28 and TRBJ1-2; possibly TRBD1 for D (5 bases). The CDR3 has 13 amino acids. Germline V gene lookup returns CDR1 MDHEN and CDR2 SYDVKM. Trimming stripped 7 bases from V and 3 bases from J, with 12 bases between. This chain's CDR3 is CASNGGKDYGYTF. The CDR3 DNA sequence: TGTGCCAGCAACGGGGGAAAAGACTATGGCTACACCTTC.

The V gene is TRBV5-1, the J gene TRBJ1-1; D unclear. Trimming pared 4 bases from V and 1 base from J, leaving 14 bases between. The CDR3 covers 15 residues. The V gene's germline CDR1 is SGHRS and CDR2 YFSETQ. The CDR3 region has the DNA TGCGCCAGCAGCCAAGCAGGAAACGGGAACACTGAAGCTTTCTTT. Protein sequence: CASSQAGNGNTEAFF.

The V and J genes are TRBV24-1 and TRBJ2-2, with a tentative D call TRBD2 (5 bases). CDR1 KGHDR and CDR2 SFDVKD come from the germline V gene. Between the trimmed V and J ends, which lost 1 base and 5 bases, there was a span of 7 bases. This CDR3 spans 14 amino acids. The CDR3: CATSDFRDTGELFF. As DNA, the CDR3 is TGTGCCACCAGTGATTTTCGGGATACCGGGGAGCTGTTTTTT.

In its sample, this clone was seen once. The CDR3 reads CASSSRTSGKQETQYF. The CDR3 nucleotides are TGTGCCAGCAGCTCAAGGACTAGCGGGAAACAAGAGACCCAGTACTTC. V usage is TRBV4-2 and J usage is TRBJ2-5; 12 bases are a match to TRBD2. Germline V gene lookup returns CDR1 LGHNA and CDR2 YNFKEQ. The CDR3 covers 16 residues. Losses at the gene ends were 5 bases for V and 2 bases for J; bases not matched to a gene: 6.

The rearrangement links TRBV19 to TRBJ1-1; 8 bases are a match to TRBD1. The trim removed 11 bases at V and 0 bases at J, leaving 14 bases unmatched. The CDR3 has 16 amino acids. CDR1 and CDR2 from the germline V gene are LNHDA and SQIVND (reference sequence). The chain's CDR3 is CARMGGTGVLNTEAFF. CDR3 sequence (DNA): TGTGCCCGTATGGGGGGGACAGGTGTGCTGAACACTGAAGCTTTCTTT. Full variable domain (missing parts from reference TRBV19 and TRBJ1-1): DGGITQSPKYLFRKEGQNVTLSCEQNLNHDAMYWYRQDPGQGLRLIYYSQIVNDFQKGDIAEGYSVSREKKESFPLTVTSAQKNPTAFYLCARMGGTGVLNTEAFFGQGTRLTVV.

The chain carries TRBV30 and TRBJ1-4, with 9 bases lining up with TRBD1. The CDR3 has 14 residues. The junction had 14 bases not matched to a gene; V was cut back by 2 bases and J by 16 bases. CDR1 and CDR2 from the germline V gene are GTSNPN and SVGIG (reference sequence). As DNA, the CDR3 is TGTGCCTGGAGTACCGACAGGGGGACTGTTAATAGGTTTTTT. Translation gives CAWSTDRGTVNRFF.

The chain combines TRBV5-1 with TRBJ2-1, with 10 bases fitting TRBD2. Germline assignment: CDR1 SGHRS and CDR2 YFSETQ. The CDR3 has 14 amino acids. V lost 6 bases, J lost 6 bases, and 6 bases stayed unmatched. For the CDR3, the DNA is TGCGCCAGCACCATCCCTAGCGGGAGCAATGAGCAGTTCTTC. It yields the protein CASTIPSGSNEQFF.

The chain combines TRBV10-2 with TRBJ2-5; D is unresolved. This CDR3 has 12 amino acids. Germline CDR1 reads WSHSY; CDR2 reads SAAADI. With 3 bases removed from V and 4 bases from J, the gap between germline ends came to 6 bases. The CDR3: CASSDQRETQYF. The CDR3 coding sequence is TGCGCCAGCAGTGACCAGCGAGAGACCCAGTACTTC.

The chain joins TRBV9 to TRBJ1-1; 8 nucleotides match TRBD1. Germline CDR1 reads SGDLS; CDR2 reads YYNGEE. CDR3 length: 18 residues. After removal of 0 bases from V and 2 bases from J, the junction contained 12 bases not matched to a gene. The CDR3 sequence: CASSVAPGQGAGNTEAFF. The CDR3 DNA reads TGTGCCAGCAGCGTAGCCCCGGGCCAGGGGGCCGGAAACACTGAAGCTTTCTTT.

This chain uses TRBV6-1 with TRBJ1-2, with D possibly TRBD1 on 5 matching bases. Per the germline V gene, CDR1 is MNHNS and CDR2 is SASEGT. Trimming removed 4 bases from V and 3 bases from J, with 21 bases in between. This CDR3 comprises 17 residues. The CDR3 DNA reads as TGTGCCAGCAGTGTTGGCAGGGCGAGCCCCGGTCACTATGGCTACACCTTC. Its translation is CASSVGRASPGHYGYTF.